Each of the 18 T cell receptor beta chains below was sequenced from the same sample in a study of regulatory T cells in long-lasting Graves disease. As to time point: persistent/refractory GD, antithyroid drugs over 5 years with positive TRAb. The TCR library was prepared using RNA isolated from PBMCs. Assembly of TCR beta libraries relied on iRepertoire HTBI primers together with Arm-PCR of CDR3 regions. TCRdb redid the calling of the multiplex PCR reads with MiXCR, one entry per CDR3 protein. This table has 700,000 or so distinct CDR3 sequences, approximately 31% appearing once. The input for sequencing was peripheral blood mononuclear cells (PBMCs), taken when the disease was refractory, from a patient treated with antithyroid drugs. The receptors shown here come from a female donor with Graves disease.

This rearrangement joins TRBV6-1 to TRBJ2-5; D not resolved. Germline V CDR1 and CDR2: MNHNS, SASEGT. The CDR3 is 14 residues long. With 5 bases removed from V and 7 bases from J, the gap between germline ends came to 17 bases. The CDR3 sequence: CASSLPGARGTQYF. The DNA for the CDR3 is TGTGCCAGCAGTCTCCCCGGCGCCCGTGGGACCCAGTACTTC.

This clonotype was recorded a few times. This chain's CDR3 is CASSVDGGKTQYF. The CDR3 bases are TGTGCCAGCAGCGTAGATGGGGGAAAGACCCAGTACTTC. V and J are TRBV9 and TRBJ2-5; D possibly uses TRBD1 or TRBD2 (5 bases each). Trimming removed 0 bases from V and 6 bases from J, with 9 bases in between. The CDR3 spans 13 residues. CDR1 and CDR2 from the germline V gene are SGDLS and YYNGEE. Full variable domain (missing parts from reference TRBV9 and TRBJ2-5): DSGVTQTPKHLITATGQRVTLRCSPRSGDLSVYWYQQSLDQGLQFLIQYYNGEERAKGNILERFSAQQFPDLHSELNLSSLELGDSALYFCASSVDGGKTQYFGPGTRLLVL.

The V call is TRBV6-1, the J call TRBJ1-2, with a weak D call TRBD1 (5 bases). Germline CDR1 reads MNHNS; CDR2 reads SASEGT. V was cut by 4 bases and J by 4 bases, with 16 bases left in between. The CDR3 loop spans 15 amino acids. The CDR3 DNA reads TGTGCCAGCAGTGGTGGGCGACAGATCCTCTATGGCTACACCTTC. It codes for CASSGGRQILYGYTF.

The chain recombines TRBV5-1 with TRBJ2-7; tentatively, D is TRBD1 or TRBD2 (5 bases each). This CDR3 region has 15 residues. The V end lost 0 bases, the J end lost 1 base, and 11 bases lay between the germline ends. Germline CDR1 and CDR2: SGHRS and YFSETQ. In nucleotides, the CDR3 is TGCGCCAGCAGCTTGGGCCCGGGACCGTCCTACGAGCAGTACTTC. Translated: CASSLGPGPSYEQYF.

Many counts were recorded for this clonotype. This chain's CDR3 is CASSVRGSNQPQHF. The CDR3 DNA reads TGTGCCAGCAGCGTCAGGGGGAGCAATCAGCCCCAGCATTTT. This chain uses TRBV2 with TRBJ1-5, with 7 bases aligning to TRBD1. Germline loops: CDR1 SNHLY, CDR2 FYNNEI. Trimming removed 6 bases from V and 1 base from J; junction bases left unmatched: 3. CDR3 length equals 14 residues.

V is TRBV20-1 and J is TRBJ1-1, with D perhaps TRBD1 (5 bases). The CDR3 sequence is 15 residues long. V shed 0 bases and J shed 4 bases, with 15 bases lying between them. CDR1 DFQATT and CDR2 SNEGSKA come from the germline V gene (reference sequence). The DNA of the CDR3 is TGCAGTGCTAGAGACGGGAGGGGAGGGGCCACTGAAGCTTTCTTT. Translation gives CSARDGRGGATEAFF.

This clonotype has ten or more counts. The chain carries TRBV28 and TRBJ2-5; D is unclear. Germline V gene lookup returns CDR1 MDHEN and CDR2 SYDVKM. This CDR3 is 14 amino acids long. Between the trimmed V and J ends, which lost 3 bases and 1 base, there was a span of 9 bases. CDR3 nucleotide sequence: TGTGCCAGCAGTTTTAACAGCCCCCAAGAGACCCAGTACTTC. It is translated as CASSFNSPQETQYF.

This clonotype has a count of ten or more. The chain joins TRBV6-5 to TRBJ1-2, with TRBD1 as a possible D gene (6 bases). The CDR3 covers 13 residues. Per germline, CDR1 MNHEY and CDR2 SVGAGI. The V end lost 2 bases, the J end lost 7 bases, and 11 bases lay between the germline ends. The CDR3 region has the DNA TGTGCCAGCAGTTACACAGGGCGAAGTGGCTACACCTTC. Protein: CASSYTGRSGYTF.

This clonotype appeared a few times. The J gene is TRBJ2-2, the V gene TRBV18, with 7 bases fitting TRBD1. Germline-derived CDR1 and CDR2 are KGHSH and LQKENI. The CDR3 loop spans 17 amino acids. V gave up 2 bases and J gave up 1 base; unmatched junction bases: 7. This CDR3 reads CASSPNRGGENTGELFF. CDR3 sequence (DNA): TGTGCCAGCTCACCAAATCGAGGGGGCGAGAACACCGGGGAGCTGTTTTTT.

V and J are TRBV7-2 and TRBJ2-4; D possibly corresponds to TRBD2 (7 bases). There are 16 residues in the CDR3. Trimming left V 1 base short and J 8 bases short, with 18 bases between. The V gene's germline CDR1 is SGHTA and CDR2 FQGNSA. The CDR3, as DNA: TGTGCCAGCAGCTTAGAAGGGGGGGGGGCACGATACATTCAGTACTTC. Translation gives CASSLEGGGARYIQYF.

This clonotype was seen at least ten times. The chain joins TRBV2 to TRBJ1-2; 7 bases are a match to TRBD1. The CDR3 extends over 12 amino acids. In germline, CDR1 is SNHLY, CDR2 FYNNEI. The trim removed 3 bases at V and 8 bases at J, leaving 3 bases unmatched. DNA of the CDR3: TGTGCCAGCAGTGATGGGACAGTCGGCTACACCTTC. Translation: CASSDGTVGYTF.

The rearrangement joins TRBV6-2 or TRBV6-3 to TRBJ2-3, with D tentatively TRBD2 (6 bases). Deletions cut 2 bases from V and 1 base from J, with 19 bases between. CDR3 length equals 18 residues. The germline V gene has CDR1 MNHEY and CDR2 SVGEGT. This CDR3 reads CASSYRPPLASGTDTQYF. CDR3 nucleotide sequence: TGTGCCAGCAGTTACCGACCACCCCTTGCTAGCGGCACAGATACGCAGTATTTT.

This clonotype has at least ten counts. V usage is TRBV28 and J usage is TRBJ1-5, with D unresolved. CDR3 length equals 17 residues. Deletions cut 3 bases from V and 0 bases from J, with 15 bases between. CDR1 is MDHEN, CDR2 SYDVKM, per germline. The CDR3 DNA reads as TGTGCCAGCAGTTTCTCTCGACTGTCCCGTAGCAATCAGCCCCAGCATTTT. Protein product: CASSFSRLSRSNQPQHF. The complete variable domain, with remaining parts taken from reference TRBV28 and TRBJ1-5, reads DVKVTQSSRYLVKRTGEKVFLECVQDMDHENMFWYRQDPGLGLRLIYFSYDVKMKEKGDIPEGYSVSREKKERFSLILESASTNQTSMYLCASSFSRLSRSNQPQHFGDGTRLSIL.

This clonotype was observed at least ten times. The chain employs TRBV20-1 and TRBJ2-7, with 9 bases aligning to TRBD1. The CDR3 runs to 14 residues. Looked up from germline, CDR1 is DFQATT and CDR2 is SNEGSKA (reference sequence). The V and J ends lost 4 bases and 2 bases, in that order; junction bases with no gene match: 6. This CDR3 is CSAKPGQGTYEQYF. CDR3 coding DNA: TGCAGTGCTAAACCCGGACAGGGGACCTACGAGCAGTACTTC.

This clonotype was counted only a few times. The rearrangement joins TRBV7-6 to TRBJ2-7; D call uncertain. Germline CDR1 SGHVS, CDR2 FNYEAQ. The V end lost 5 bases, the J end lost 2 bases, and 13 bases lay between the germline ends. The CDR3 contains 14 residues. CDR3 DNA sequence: TGTGCCAGCAGCGCCCCAGGATCCCCCTACGAGCAGTACTTC. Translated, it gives CASSAPGSPYEQYF. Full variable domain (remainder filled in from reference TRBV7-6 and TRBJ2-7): GAGVSQSPRYKVTKRGQDVALRCDPISGHVSLYWYRQALGQGPEFLTYFNYEAQQDKSGLPNDRFSAERPEGSISTLTIQRTEQRDSAMYRCASSAPGSPYEQYFGPGTRLTVT.

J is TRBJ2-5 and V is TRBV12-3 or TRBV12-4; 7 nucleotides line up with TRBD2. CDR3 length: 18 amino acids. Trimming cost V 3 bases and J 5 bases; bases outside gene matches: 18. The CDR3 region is CASSFGLVGAGEAETQYF. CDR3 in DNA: TGTGCCAGCAGTTTTGGCCTAGTTGGGGCGGGAGAGGCGGAGACCCAGTACTTC.

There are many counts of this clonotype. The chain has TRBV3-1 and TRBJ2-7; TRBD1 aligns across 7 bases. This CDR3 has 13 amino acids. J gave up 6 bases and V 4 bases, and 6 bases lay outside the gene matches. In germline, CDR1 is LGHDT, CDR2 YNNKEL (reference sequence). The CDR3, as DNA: TGTGCCAGCAGCCCTCCACAGGGGTTCGAGCAGTACTTC. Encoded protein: CASSPPQGFEQYF.

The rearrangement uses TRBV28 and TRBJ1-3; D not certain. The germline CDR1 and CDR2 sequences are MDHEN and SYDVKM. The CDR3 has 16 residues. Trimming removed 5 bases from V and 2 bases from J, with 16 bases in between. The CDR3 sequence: CASSQIDWEPGNTIYF. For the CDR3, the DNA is TGTGCCAGCAGTCAAATAGATTGGGAGCCTGGAAACACCATATATTTT.